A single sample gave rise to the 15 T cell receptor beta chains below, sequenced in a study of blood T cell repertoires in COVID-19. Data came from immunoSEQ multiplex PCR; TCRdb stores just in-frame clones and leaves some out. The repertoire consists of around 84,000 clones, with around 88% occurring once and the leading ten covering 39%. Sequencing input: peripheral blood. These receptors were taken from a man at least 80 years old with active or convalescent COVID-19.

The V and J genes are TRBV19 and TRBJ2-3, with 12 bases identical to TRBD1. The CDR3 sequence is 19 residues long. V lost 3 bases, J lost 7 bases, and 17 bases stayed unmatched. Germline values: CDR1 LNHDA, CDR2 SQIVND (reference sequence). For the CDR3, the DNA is TGTGCCAGTAGTATCATCAAGTCCGGGACAGGGGGCCCTATGAATACGCAGTATTTT. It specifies CASSIIKSGTGGPMNTQYF.

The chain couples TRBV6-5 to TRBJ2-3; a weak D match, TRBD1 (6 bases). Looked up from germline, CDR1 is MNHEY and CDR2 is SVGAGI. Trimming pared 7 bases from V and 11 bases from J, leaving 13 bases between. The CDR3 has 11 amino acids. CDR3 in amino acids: CASNGGQRQYF. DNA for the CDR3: TGTGCCAGCAACGGAGGACAGAGGCAGTATTTT.

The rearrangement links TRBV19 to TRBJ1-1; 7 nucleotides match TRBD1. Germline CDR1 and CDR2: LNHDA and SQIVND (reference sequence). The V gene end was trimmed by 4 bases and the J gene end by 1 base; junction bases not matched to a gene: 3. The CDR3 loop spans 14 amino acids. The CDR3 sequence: CASSTPGGNTEAFF. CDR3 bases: TGTGCCAGTAGTACCCCAGGGGGGAACACTGAAGCTTTCTTT.

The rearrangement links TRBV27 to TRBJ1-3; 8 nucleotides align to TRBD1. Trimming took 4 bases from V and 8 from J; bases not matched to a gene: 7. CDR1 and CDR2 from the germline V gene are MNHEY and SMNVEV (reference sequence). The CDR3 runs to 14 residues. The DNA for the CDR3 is TGTGCCAGCAGTTGGACAGGGCCCCCGGACACCATATATTTT. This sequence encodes CASSWTGPPDTIYF.

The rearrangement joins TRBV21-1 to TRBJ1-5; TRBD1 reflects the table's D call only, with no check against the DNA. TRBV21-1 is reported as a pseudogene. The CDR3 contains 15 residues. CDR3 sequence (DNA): TGTGCCAGCAGCAAAAGGCAGGGGGTAAAGCAGCCCCAGCATTTT. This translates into CASSKRQGVKQPQHF.

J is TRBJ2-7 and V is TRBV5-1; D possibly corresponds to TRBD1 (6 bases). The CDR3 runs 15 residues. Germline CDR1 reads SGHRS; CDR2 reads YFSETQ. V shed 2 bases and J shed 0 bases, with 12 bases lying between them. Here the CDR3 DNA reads TGCGCCAGCAGCTTACAGGGCCTGGCCTCCTACGAGCAGTACTTC. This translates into CASSLQGLASYEQYF.

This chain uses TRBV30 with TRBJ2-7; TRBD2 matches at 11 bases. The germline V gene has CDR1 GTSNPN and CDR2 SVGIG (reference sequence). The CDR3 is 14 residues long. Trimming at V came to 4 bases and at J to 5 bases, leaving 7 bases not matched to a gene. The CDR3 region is CAWIAGGPANEQYF. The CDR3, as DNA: TGTGCCTGGATAGCGGGAGGGCCAGCTAACGAGCAGTACTTC. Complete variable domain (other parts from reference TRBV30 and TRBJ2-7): SQTIHQWPATLVQPVGSPLSLECTVEGTSNPNLYWYRQAAGRGLQLLFYSVGIGQISSEVPQNLSASRPQDRQFILSSKKLLLSDSGFYLCAWIAGGPANEQYFGPGTRLTVT.

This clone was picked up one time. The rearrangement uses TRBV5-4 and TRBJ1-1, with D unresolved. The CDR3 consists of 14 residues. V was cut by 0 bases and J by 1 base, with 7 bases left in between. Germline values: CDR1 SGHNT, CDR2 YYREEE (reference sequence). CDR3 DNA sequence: TGTGCCAGCAGCTTGGCGGTTCCGAACACTGAAGCTTTCTTT. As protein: CASSLAVPNTEAFF.

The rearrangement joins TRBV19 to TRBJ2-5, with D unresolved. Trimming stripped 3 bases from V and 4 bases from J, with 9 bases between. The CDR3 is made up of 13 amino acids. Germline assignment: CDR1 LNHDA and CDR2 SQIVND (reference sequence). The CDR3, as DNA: TGTGCCAGTAGTATGAGGCTTGGAGAGACCCAGTACTTC. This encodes CASSMRLGETQYF.

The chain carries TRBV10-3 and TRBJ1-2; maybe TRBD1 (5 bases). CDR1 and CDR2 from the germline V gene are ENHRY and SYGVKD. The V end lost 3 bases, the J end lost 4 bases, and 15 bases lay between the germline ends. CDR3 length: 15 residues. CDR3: CAISEGQGEAYGYTF. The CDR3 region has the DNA TGTGCCATCAGTGAAGGTCAGGGTGAAGCCTATGGCTACACCTTC.

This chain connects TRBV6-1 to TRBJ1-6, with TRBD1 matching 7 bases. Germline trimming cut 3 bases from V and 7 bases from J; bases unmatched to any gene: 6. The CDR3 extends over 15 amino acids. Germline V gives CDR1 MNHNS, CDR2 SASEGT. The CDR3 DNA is TGTGCCAGCAGTGAGAGGGGGCAGGGGAATTCACCCCTCCACTTT. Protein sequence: CASSERGQGNSPLHF.

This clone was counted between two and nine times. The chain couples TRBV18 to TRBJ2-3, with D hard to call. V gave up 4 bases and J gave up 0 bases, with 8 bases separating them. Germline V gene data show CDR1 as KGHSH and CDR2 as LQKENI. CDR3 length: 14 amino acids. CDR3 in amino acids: CASSLELSTDTQYF. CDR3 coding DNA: TGTGCCAGCTCACTCGAGCTTAGCACAGATACGCAGTATTTT. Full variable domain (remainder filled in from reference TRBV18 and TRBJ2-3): NAGVMQNPRHLVRRRGQEARLRCSPMKGHSHVYWYRQLPEEGLKFMVYLQKENIIDESGMPKERFSAEFPKEGPSILRIQQVVRGDSAAYFCASSLELSTDTQYFGPGTRLTVL.

The CDR3 nucleotides are TGTGCCAGCAGGACGGCAGGGTGGCCCATCGAGCAGTTCTTC. Amino acids: CASRTAGWPIEQFF. This chain links TRBV2 with TRBJ2-1, with D maybe TRBD1 (5 bases). CDR1 and CDR2 (germline): SNHLY, FYNNEI. CDR3 length: 14 amino acids. With 6 bases removed from V and 10 bases from J, the gap between germline ends came to 19 bases.

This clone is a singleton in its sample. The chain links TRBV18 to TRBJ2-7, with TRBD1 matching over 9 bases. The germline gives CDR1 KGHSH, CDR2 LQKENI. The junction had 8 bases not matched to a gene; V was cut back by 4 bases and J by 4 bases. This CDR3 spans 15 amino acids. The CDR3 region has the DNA TGTGCCAGCTCACGAACCCGGGACAGGGCGTACGAGCAGTACTTC. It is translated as CASSRTRDRAYEQYF.

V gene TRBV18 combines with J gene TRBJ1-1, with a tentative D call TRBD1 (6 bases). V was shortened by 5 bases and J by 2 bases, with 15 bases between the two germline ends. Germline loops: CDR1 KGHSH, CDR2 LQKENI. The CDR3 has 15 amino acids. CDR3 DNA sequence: TGTGCCAGCTCATCCTTCGGACAGCAAAACACTGAAGCTTTCTTT. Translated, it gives CASSSFGQQNTEAFF.